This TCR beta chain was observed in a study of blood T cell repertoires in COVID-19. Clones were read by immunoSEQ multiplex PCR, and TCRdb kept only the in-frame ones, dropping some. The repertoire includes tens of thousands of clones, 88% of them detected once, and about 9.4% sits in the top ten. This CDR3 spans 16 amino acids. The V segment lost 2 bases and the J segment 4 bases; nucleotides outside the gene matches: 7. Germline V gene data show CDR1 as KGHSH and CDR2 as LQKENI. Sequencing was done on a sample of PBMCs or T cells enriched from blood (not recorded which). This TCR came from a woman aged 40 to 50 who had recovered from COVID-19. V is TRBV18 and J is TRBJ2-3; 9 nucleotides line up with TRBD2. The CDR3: CASSPRVAGASDTQYF. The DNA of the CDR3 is TGTGCCAGCTCACCAAGGGTAGCGGGGGCCTCAGATACGCAGTATTTT.